The 12 T cell receptor beta chains reported below all come from one sample, sequenced in a study of Ad26.COV2.S vaccination and SARS-CoV-2 variants. Specified treatment: approximately 18 received Ad26.COV2.S at low or high dose, single or two shots; several received placebo; per-sample allocation not given. Collection of the samples took place on day 63 after the first injection of vaccine or placebo. Sequencing used immunoSEQ multiplex PCR; TCRdb keeps in-frame clones, though not all of them. Altogether around 300,000 clones are present, roughly 90% being singletons, with the ten largest covering approximately 5%. This material consisted of peripheral blood, taken in a trial of Ad26.COV2.S vaccine versus placebo. Source of these receptors: a person between 18 and 65 years old who received the Ad26.COV2.S COVID-19 vaccine or a placebo.

The V call is TRBV7-2, the J call TRBJ2-5; TRBD2 matches 7 bases. The germline V gene encodes CDR1 SGHTA and CDR2 FQGNSA. The trim removed 5 bases at V and 1 base at J, leaving 4 bases unmatched. The CDR3 sequence is 14 residues long. The CDR3 sequence: CASSPSGAQETQYF. The CDR3 bases are TGTGCCAGCAGCCCCAGCGGGGCCCAAGAGACCCAGTACTTC.

The rearrangement links TRBV2 to TRBJ2-4, with D tentatively TRBD2 (6 bases). With 2 bases removed from V and 7 bases from J, the gap between germline ends came to 15 bases. CDR1 SNHLY and CDR2 FYNNEI come from the germline V gene. CDR3 length: 15 residues. The CDR3 DNA reads TGTGCCAGCAGTGAATTCGAACTAGCTGGGAACATTCAGTACTTC. Translation: CASSEFELAGNIQYF.

The V call is TRBV2, the J call TRBJ2-7; D gene unclear. The CDR3 is made up of 14 amino acids. Germline V gene data show CDR1 as SNHLY and CDR2 as FYNNEI. The V gene lost 8 bases and the J gene lost 2 bases, with 16 bases spanning the gap. CDR3 residues: CASVVAGGPYEQYV. DNA of the CDR3: TGTGCCAGCGTTGTAGCCGGCGGTCCCTACGAGCAGTACGTC.

This chain uses TRBV18 with TRBJ1-1, with TRBD1 matching 7 bases. This CDR3 contains 16 residues. V was pared by 2 bases and J by 0 bases, with 6 bases of the junction left unmatched. Germline-derived CDR1 and CDR2 are KGHSH and LQKENI. The CDR3 sequence: CASSPGQGVMNTEAFF. The CDR3, as DNA: TGTGCCAGCTCACCAGGGCAGGGGGTTATGAACACTGAAGCTTTCTTT.

The chain is built from TRBV18 and TRBJ1-5, with D maybe TRBD1 (6 bases). Germline V lookup: CDR1 KGHSH, CDR2 LQKENI. Trimming shortened V by 3 bases and J by 0 bases, and 15 bases separated the two germline ends. This CDR3 contains 17 residues. The CDR3 region has the DNA TGTGCCAGCTCACCGCTACAGGGTTTCGATAGCAATCAGCCCCAGCATTTT. It encodes CASSPLQGFDSNQPQHF.

V is TRBV11-3 and J is TRBJ2-1, with 7 nucleotides matching TRBD2. The CDR3 consists of 14 residues. The germline V gene encodes CDR1 SGHNT and CDR2 YENEEA. The trim removed 3 bases at V and 6 bases at J, leaving 5 bases unmatched. The CDR3 spells CASSFSLAGNEQFF. The CDR3 DNA reads as TGTGCCAGCAGCTTTAGTTTAGCGGGCAATGAGCAGTTCTTC. Complete variable domain (other parts from reference TRBV11-3 and TRBJ2-1): EAGVVQSPRYKIIEKKQPVAFWCNPISGHNTLYWYLQNLGQGPELLIRYENEEAVDDSQLPKDRFSAERLKGVDSTLKIQPAELGDSAVYLCASSFSLAGNEQFFGPGTRLTVL.

The V call is TRBV4-1, the J call TRBJ1-1; D might be TRBD1 (6 bases). Trimming shortened V by 4 bases and J by 3 bases, and 15 bases separated the two germline ends. Germline CDR1 MGHRA, CDR2 YSYEKL. The CDR3 has 15 amino acids. CDR3 loop: CASSPIGQKDTEAFF. CDR3 nucleotide sequence: TGCGCCAGCAGCCCGATTGGACAGAAGGACACTGAAGCTTTCTTT.

The chain links TRBV7-8 to TRBJ2-5; D remains ambiguous. The CDR3 loop spans 14 amino acids. CDR1 SGHVS and CDR2 FQNEAQ come from the germline V gene. Trimming shortened V by 5 bases and J by 5 bases, and 15 bases separated the two germline ends. The CDR3 nucleotides are TGTGCCAGCAGCCAAACCCGGACCTCCGAGACCCAGTACTTC. Protein product: CASSQTRTSETQYF.

This clone was counted a single time. This chain links TRBV7-9 with TRBJ2-7; maybe TRBD1 (6 bases). Germline V lookup: CDR1 SEHNR, CDR2 FQNEAQ (reference sequence). The CDR3 runs to 14 residues. V lost 5 bases and J lost 3, with 14 bases in between. CDR3 in DNA: TGTGCCAGCAGCCCCAGGGACATCCTCTACGAGCAGTACGTC. This codes for CASSPRDILYEQYV.

Comments on this clone: Sequence at one end of the junction differs from germline and may be a read error. This chain links TRBV7-9 with TRBJ1-1, with 9 bases matching TRBD1. Per the germline V gene, CDR1 is SEHNR and CDR2 is FQNEAQ (reference sequence). The CDR3 contains 12 residues. This CDR3 is CASSLSRDREDF. The CDR3, as DNA: TGTGCCAGCAGCTTAAGTCGGGACAGGGAGGACTTT.

This sequence joins TRBV6-2 or TRBV6-3 and TRBJ2-1; possibly TRBD1 for D (5 bases). Trimming left V 5 bases short and J 9 bases short, with 17 bases between. The CDR3 contains 14 residues. Germline-derived CDR1 and CDR2 are MNHEY and SVGEGT. The CDR3 reads CASSTHLGRREQFF. The CDR3 bases are TGTGCCAGCAGTACCCACTTGGGGCGGCGTGAGCAGTTCTTC.

On this clone itself: The same CDR3 can be traced to other DNA sequences in this sample. The chain links TRBV18 to TRBJ1-5; D gene uncertain. CDR1 is KGHSH and CDR2 is LQKENI in the germline V gene. The CDR3 has 13 residues. The germline V and J ends were trimmed by 2 bases and 4 bases, with 6 bases remaining between them. The CDR3 DNA reads as TGTGCCAGCTCACCAGGGCCGAATCAGCCCCAGCATTTT. The encoded protein is CASSPGPNQPQHF. Full variable domain (outside the CDR3, taken from reference TRBV18 and TRBJ1-5): NAGVMQNPRHLVRRRGQEARLRCSPMKGHSHVYWYRQLPEEGLKFMVYLQKENIIDESGMPKERFSAEFPKEGPSILRIQQVVRGDSAAYFCASSPGPNQPQHFGDGTRLSIL.